The T cell receptor beta chain described here comes from a study of memory CD4+ T cells and cytomegalovirus serostatus. Regarding the study as a whole: Each of approximately 70 CMV-associated TCRbeta sequences occurred in one to five individuals.

Single viable CD3+CD4+CD8-CD45RO+ cells were sorted as the memory CD4+ T cells. Germline CDR1 reads SQVTM; CDR2 reads ANQGSEA. The CDR3 loop spans 14 amino acids. In the case of this clone: The antigen is not known.

Generated by immunoSEQ multiplex PCR, the TCRdb table keeps only in-frame clones and is missing some. This sample yields about 100,000 clones, of which 80% are seen a single time; about 3.5% belongs to the top ten. This sequence was found in an adult in good health and CMV-seropositive. This chain joins TRBV29-1 and TRBJ2-5; either TRBD1 or TRBD2 may supply D (5 bases each). The last part of the DNA fits TRBJ2-7 better; the J call may be wrong. The sequenced material came from memory CD4+ T cells from blood. This chain's CDR3 is CSVGMGTGPYEQYF. Here the CDR3 DNA reads TGCAGCGTTGGTATGGGGACGGGACCCTACGAGCAGTACTTC.